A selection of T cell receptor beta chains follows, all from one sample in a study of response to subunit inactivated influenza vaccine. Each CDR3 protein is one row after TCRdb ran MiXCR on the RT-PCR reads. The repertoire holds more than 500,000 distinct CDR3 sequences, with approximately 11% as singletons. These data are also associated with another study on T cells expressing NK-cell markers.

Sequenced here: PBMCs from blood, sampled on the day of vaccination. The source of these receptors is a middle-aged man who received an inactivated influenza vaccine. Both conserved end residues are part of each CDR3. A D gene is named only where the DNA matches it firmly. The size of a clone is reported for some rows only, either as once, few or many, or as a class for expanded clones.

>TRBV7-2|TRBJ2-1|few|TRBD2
CASSPEPLAGYNEQFF
TGTGCCAGCAGCCCGGAACCTCTAGCGGGGTACAATGAGCAGTTCTTC
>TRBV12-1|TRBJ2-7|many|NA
CASSFAPRGQGAHEQYF
TGTGCCAGCAGCTTTGCGCCACGAGGACAGGGGGCCCACGAGCAGTACTTC
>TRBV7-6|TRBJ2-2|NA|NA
CASSSNPGQANTGELFF
TGTGCCAGCAGCTCGAACCCGGGGCAGGCGAACACCGGGGAGCTGTTTTTT
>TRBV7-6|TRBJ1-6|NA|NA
CASSLYELGNSPLHF
TGTGCCAGCAGCTTGTACGAACTGGGGAATTCACCCCTCCACTTT
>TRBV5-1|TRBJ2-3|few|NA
CASSLAPRGPDTQYF
TGCGCCAGCAGCTTAGCCCCGCGGGGCCCAGATACGCAGTATTTT
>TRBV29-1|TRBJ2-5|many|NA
CSVVWGSSGQSQAQYF
TGCAGCGTTGTATGGGGTTCTTCTGGACAGAGTCAGGCCCAGTACTTC
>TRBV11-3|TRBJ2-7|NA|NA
CASSSGAPYEQYF
TGTGCCAGCAGCTCCGGGGCACCCTACGAGCAGTACTTC
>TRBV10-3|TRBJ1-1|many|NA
CAISFDRNTEAFF
TGTGCCATCAGCTTCGACAGGAACACTGAAGCTTTCTTT
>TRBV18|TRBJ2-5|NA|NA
CASSPPGMPKTQYF
TGTGCCAGCTCACCACCTGGGATGCCGAAGACCCAGTACTTC
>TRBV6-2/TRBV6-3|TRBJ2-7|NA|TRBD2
CASSWGLAWLFDYEQYF
TGTGCCAGCAGCTGGGGACTAGCTTGGCTGTTCGACTACGAGCAGTACTTC
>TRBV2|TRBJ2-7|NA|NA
CASSGFDEQYF
TGTGCCAGCAGTGGGTTCGACGAGCAGTACTTC
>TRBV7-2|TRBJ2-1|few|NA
CASSSRGTGNNEQFF
TGTGCCAGCAGCTCAAGAGGCACAGGGAACAATGAGCAGTTCTTC
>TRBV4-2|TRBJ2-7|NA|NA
CASSQGCGDYEQYF
TGTGCCAGCAGCCAAGGATGTGGGGATTACGAGCAGTACTTC
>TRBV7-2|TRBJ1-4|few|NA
CASSLERGRSEKLFF
TGTGCCAGCAGCTTAGAACGGGGCCGATCCGAAAAACTGTTTTTT
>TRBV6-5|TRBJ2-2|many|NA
CATQFRSGYNTGELFF
TGTGCCACGCAGTTTCGGAGCGGGTATAACACCGGGGAGCTGTTTTTT
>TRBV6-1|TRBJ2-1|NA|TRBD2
CASSRTSGGQGEQFF
TGTGCCAGCAGCAGGACTAGCGGGGGGCAGGGTGAGCAGTTCTTC
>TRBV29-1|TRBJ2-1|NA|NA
CSVDGRNGGNEQFF
TGCAGCGTTGACGGCCGTAATGGCGGCAATGAGCAGTTCTTC
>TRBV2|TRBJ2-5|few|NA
CASSEWRGGETQYF
TGTGCCAGCAGTGAATGGAGGGGCGGAGAGACCCAGTACTTC
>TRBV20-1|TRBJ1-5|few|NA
CSAAFRSNQPQHF
TGCAGTGCCGCGTTTCGGAGCAATCAGCCCCAGCATTTT
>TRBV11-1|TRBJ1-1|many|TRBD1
CASGTGQGNTEAFF
TGTGCCAGCGGGACAGGGCAAGGGAACACTGAAGCTTTCTTT
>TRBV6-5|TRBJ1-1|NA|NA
CASSYSPGMGTEAFF
TGTGCCAGCAGTTACTCGCCAGGGATGGGGACTGAAGCTTTCTTT
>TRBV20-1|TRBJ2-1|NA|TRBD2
CSARPLAGNYNEQFF
TGCAGTGCTAGACCTCTAGCGGGGAATTACAATGAGCAGTTCTTC
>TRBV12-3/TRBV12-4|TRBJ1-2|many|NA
CASRPSMGGYTF
TGTGCCAGCAGGCCTTCCATGGGGGGCTACACCTTC
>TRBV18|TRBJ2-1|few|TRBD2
CASSPSTSGTYEQFF
TGTGCCAGCTCACCGTCGACTAGCGGGACCTATGAGCAGTTCTTC
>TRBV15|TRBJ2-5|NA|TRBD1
CATSRSGTGTQETQYF
TGTGCCACCAGCAGATCCGGGACAGGGACCCAAGAGACCCAGTACTTC
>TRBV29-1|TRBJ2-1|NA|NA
CSVDFGNEQFF
TGCAGCGTGGACTTCGGCAATGAGCAGTTCTTC